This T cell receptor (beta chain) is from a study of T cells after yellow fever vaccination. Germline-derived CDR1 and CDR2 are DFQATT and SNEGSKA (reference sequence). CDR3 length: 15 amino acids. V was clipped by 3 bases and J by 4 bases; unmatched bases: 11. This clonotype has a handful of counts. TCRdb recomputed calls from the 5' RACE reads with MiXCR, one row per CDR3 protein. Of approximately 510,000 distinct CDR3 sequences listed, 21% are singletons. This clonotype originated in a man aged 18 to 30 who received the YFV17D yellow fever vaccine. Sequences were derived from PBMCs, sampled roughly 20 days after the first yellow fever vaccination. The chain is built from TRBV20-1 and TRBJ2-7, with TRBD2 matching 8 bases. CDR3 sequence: CSARDGGGPPYEQYV. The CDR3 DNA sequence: TGCAGTGCTAGGGACGGGGGGGGTCCCCCTTACGAGCAGTACGTC.